This record concerns one T cell receptor beta chain sequence. The sample originates from a study of shared clonotypes between healthy human individuals. The assay was immunoSEQ multiplex PCR, and TCRdb's table has in-frame clones only and misses some. The sample contains approximately 1,000,000 clones, about 80% of which appear only once. CDR3 length: 14 residues. Germline CDR1 KGHSH, CDR2 LQKENI. The V and J ends lost 2 bases and 0 bases respectively, with 6 bases between them. Input material: memory CD4+ T cells from PBMCs. Indicated subset: CD45RA-negative fraction. V and J are TRBV18 and TRBJ2-3; a possible D gene is TRBD2 (5 bases). This receptor was obtained from a man younger than 35 in good health. Some clones in this sample may be carry-over from other donors' samples. The CDR3 coding sequence is TGTGCCAGCTCACCAGAGGGAAGCACAGATACGCAGTATTTT. Protein: CASSPEGSTDTQYF.